Shown below are 16 T cell receptor beta chains from a single sample sequenced in a study of spatial heterogeneity in lung cancer. TCRdb called the 5' RACE reads again in MiXCR, with one record for every CDR3 protein. The sample shows around 47,000 distinct CDR3 sequences, more than 6.5% of them seen only once. Time point described: blood at routine non-recurrence follow-up after resection. Tumor, nontumor lung or frozen PBMC supplied whole RNA that was sequenced unsorted. This material consisted of PBMCs, taken at follow-up. The receptors were gathered from a female donor with early-stage non-small cell lung cancer.

This clonotype was found many times. The chain couples TRBV5-5 to TRBJ2-3, with 12 positions matching TRBD2. Germline values: CDR1 SGHKS, CDR2 YYEKEE (reference sequence). The ends lost 1 base at V and 6 bases at J; junction bases unmatched: 6. The CDR3 has 16 amino acids. The DNA for the CDR3 is TGTGCCAGCAGCTTGTTCCTAGCGGGGGGGCAGGATACGCAGTATTTT. Translated, it gives CASSLFLAGGQDTQYF.

This clonotype showed up many times. The chain combines TRBV18 with TRBJ1-4; unclear D gene. Trimming removed 2 bases from V and 8 bases from J, with 12 bases in between. The germline gives CDR1 KGHSH, CDR2 LQKENI. The CDR3 runs 14 residues. CDR3 sequence reads: CASSPEARAEKLFF. The CDR3 nucleotides are TGTGCCAGCTCACCAGAGGCCCGCGCGGAAAAACTGTTTTTT.

CDR3 DNA: TGTGCCAGCAGCCCTGGAGGGAAGAGCTCTGGAAACACCATATATTTT. Translating gives CASSPGGKSSGNTIYF. V and J are TRBV12-3 or TRBV12-4 and TRBJ1-3; D ambiguous. V was clipped by 6 bases and J by 0 bases, with 15 bases between them. The CDR3 spans 16 residues.

This clonotype was detected ten times or more. The rearrangement uses TRBV11-3 and TRBJ2-1; D remains ambiguous. This CDR3 contains 13 residues. V was cut by 5 bases and J by 11 bases, with 16 bases left in between. Germline V lookup: CDR1 SGHNT, CDR2 YENEEA. The CDR3 is CASSPSPGRKQFF. CDR3 in DNA: TGTGCCAGCAGCCCCTCCCCCGGCCGTAAGCAGTTCTTC.

As for this clonotype: A read error may be the cause here, since a much bigger clone is one base away. V is TRBV20-1 and J is TRBJ2-7; TRBD1 aligns across 10 bases. The germline V gene has CDR1 DFQATT and CDR2 SNEGSKA (reference sequence). Trimming cost V 6 bases and J 2 bases; bases outside gene matches: 16. This CDR3 comprises 17 residues. This CDR3 is CSATRGTTGQGPYEQYF. The DNA of the CDR3 is TGCAGTGCGACCCGCGGGACCACGGGACAGGGGCCCTACGAGCAGTACTTC.

In this sample, this clonotype turned up many times. The chain uses TRBV7-9 and TRBJ1-5, with no clear D. CDR1 is SEHNR, CDR2 FQNEAQ, per germline (reference sequence). The CDR3 runs 14 residues. Trimming shortened V by 5 bases and J by 4 bases, and 12 bases separated the two germline ends. This CDR3 reads CASSSPDQNQPQHF. Written as DNA, the CDR3 is TGTGCCAGCAGCAGCCCCGACCAGAATCAGCCCCAGCATTTT.

The sample holds many counts of this clonotype. J is TRBJ2-3 and V is TRBV6-2 or TRBV6-3, with D possibly matching TRBD2 (6 bases). Germline loops: CDR1 MNHEY, CDR2 SVGEGT. The CDR3 contains 13 residues. The ends were cut back, 8 bases at V and 6 bases at J, with 15 bases in the middle. The CDR3 here is CASRGMPSDTQYF. The CDR3 nucleotides read TGTGCCAGCCGGGGGATGCCTTCGGATACGCAGTATTTT.

There are many counts of this clonotype. This CDR3 reads CASTLTGARGYGYTF. CDR3 DNA: TGTGCCAGCACCCTGACAGGGGCCCGTGGCTATGGCTACACCTTC. This chain uses TRBV28 with TRBJ1-2; TRBD1 matches 8 bases. This CDR3 has 15 residues. Germline loops: CDR1 MDHEN, CDR2 SYDVKM. Trimming removed 7 bases from V and 4 bases from J; junction bases left unmatched: 11.

This clonotype has at least ten counts. V usage is TRBV5-5 and J usage is TRBJ1-5; no firm D call. Trimming took 1 base from V and 11 from J, leaving 13 bases between them. The CDR3 is 13 amino acids. Germline CDR1 reads SGHKS; CDR2 reads YYEKEE (reference sequence). The CDR3 bases are TGTGCCAGCAGCTTGTCAGCCGAGTGGGCCCAGCATTTT. As protein: CASSLSAEWAQHF.

The table lists this clonotype with many counts. This chain connects TRBV6-5 to TRBJ2-4; 9 bases align to TRBD1. This CDR3 contains 15 residues. With 5 bases clipped from V and 3 bases from J, the junction kept 5 bases outside the gene matches. Looked up from germline, CDR1 is MNHEY and CDR2 is SVGAGI. The CDR3 sequence is CASSPPGQGKNIQYF. The CDR3 DNA sequence: TGTGCCAGCAGTCCCCCGGGACAGGGCAAAAACATTCAGTACTTC.

The sample holds many counts of this clonotype. This chain links TRBV5-1 with TRBJ1-5; maybe TRBD1 (5 bases). V gave up 4 bases and J gave up 4 bases, with 9 bases separating them. The germline V gene encodes CDR1 SGHRS and CDR2 YFSETQ. CDR3 length equals 13 residues. CDR3 in DNA: TGCGCCAGCAGCCCTAACAGGAATCAGCCCCAGCATTTT. Protein product: CASSPNRNQPQHF.

The rearrangement joins TRBV7-3 to TRBJ2-7; no firm D call. Trimming removed 0 bases from V and 0 bases from J, with 9 bases in between. This CDR3 is 15 amino acids long. Per the germline V gene, CDR1 is SGHTA and CDR2 is FQGTGA. In DNA, the CDR3 is TGTGCCAGCAGCTTAACGGCAGGCTTCTCCTACGAGCAGTACTTC. As protein: CASSLTAGFSYEQYF.

The chain uses TRBV4-1 and TRBJ2-2; a possible D gene is TRBD1 (6 bases). Trimming cost V 6 bases and J 2 bases, with 19 bases left between them. Germline CDR1 is MGHRA and CDR2 is YSYEKL. The CDR3 has 17 residues. The CDR3 DNA sequence: TGCGCCAGCAGTCCCGGTACCTGGGACAAAAACACCGGGGAGCTGTTTTTT. Protein product: CASSPGTWDKNTGELFF.

This clonotype was counted only a few times. The V call is TRBV5-1, the J call TRBJ2-3; D might be TRBD2 (6 bases). Trimming stripped 0 bases from V and 2 bases from J, with 13 bases between. The CDR3 has 16 amino acids. The germline gives CDR1 SGHRS, CDR2 YFSETQ. CDR3 in amino acids: CASSLGAGTYTDTQYF. CDR3 sequence (DNA): TGCGCCAGCAGCTTGGGGGCCGGGACTTACACAGATACGCAGTATTTT.

This clonotype was detected only a few times. The chain links TRBV7-9 to TRBJ1-4, with unresolved D. The V and J ends lost 3 bases and 8 bases respectively, with 13 bases between them. Germline lookup yields CDR1 SEHNR and CDR2 FQNEAQ (reference sequence). The CDR3 extends over 14 amino acids. The CDR3 here is CASSFRIGGEKLFF. The CDR3 DNA reads TGTGCCAGCAGCTTTCGGATCGGCGGCGAAAAACTGTTTTTT.

This clonotype showed up just a few times. The chain recombines TRBV5-1 with TRBJ2-3, with D unresolved. The CDR3 sequence is 15 residues long. Trimming pared 0 bases from V and 4 bases from J, leaving 12 bases between. The germline CDR1 and CDR2 sequences are SGHRS and YFSETQ. DNA of the CDR3: TGCGCCAGCAGCTTGGAGGGTGGGCACCCAGATACGCAGTATTTT. It encodes CASSLEGGHPDTQYF.